These 21 T cell receptor beta chains were sequenced from one sample in a study of cytomegalovirus exposure and HLA in healthy donors. 60 Vbeta and 13 Jbeta primers were used in PCR. Sequencing used immunoSEQ multiplex PCR; TCRdb keeps in-frame clones, though not all of them. The sample lists fewer than 250,000 clones, 70% to 90% seen once, with around 2.8% in the top ten. The sequencing sample was made of PBMCs. These receptor sequences come from a man aged 25 to 45 in good health and CMV-seronegative.

CDR3 sequence: CASSSTGVPKAYEQYF. The CDR3, as DNA: TGTGCCAGCAGTTCTACAGGGGTCCCCAAAGCCTACGAGCAGTACTTC. This chain joins TRBV28 and TRBJ2-7, with 7 positions matching TRBD1. The CDR3 is made up of 16 amino acids. Trimming removed 4 bases from V and 2 bases from J; junction bases left unmatched: 11. Germline V gene lookup returns CDR1 MDHEN and CDR2 SYDVKM.

The chain carries TRBV11-2 and TRBJ1-2; TRBD1 might be the D (5 bases). The V end was cut by 3 bases, the J end by 7 bases, with 12 bases between. The germline V gene has CDR1 SGHAT and CDR2 FQNNGV. The CDR3 spans 13 residues. The CDR3 nucleotides are TGTGCCAGCAGCTTTAATCTCGGGGGTGGCTACACCTTC. Translated, it gives CASSFNLGGGYTF. Full variable domain (missing parts from reference TRBV11-2 and TRBJ1-2): EAGVAQSPRYKIIEKRQSVAFWCNPISGHATLYWYQQILGQGPKLLIQFQNNGVVDDSQLPKDRFSAERLKGVDSTLKIQPAKLEDSAVYLCASSFNLGGGYTFGSGTRLTVV.

This clone was observed a single time. CDR3 in DNA: TGCAGCGTTGCCAGGGTTGGGACAGATACGCAGTATTTT. Its protein product is CSVARVGTDTQYF. The chain is built from TRBV29-1 and TRBJ2-3; maybe TRBD1 (5 bases). Trimming stripped 4 bases from V and 3 bases from J, with 11 bases between. The CDR3 loop spans 13 amino acids. Germline CDR1 is SQVTM and CDR2 is ANQGSEA.

This clone has more than one count but fewer than ten. J is TRBJ1-1 and V is TRBV5-1; 7 bases match TRBD1. V shed 0 bases, J shed 1 base, and the junction held 3 bases outside the gene matches. Germline loops: CDR1 SGHRS, CDR2 YFSETQ. There are 15 residues in the CDR3. CDR3 loop: CASSLGTGPNTEAFF. For the CDR3, the DNA is TGCGCCAGCAGCTTGGGGACAGGCCCGAACACTGAAGCTTTCTTT.

The CDR3 is CASSLVPGSGNQPQHF. The CDR3 DNA sequence: TGTGCCAGCAGCTTAGTGCCGGGATCGGGCAATCAGCCCCAGCATTTT. J is TRBJ1-5 and V is TRBV7-8; D is unclear. The CDR3 covers 16 residues. In germline, CDR1 is SGHVS, CDR2 FQNEAQ. The V and J ends lost 1 base and 2 bases respectively, with 12 bases between them.

CDR3 amino acids: CASSFQVNTEAFF. The CDR3 DNA follows: TGTGCCAGCAGTTTCCAGGTGAACACTGAAGCTTTCTTT. The V call is TRBV28, the J call TRBJ1-1; D gene ambiguous. Deletions cut 3 bases from V and 0 bases from J, with 5 bases between. Germline loops: CDR1 MDHEN, CDR2 SYDVKM. This CDR3 region has 13 residues.

Remarks on this clone: One end of the junction fails to match germline, which may point to a read error. This sequence joins TRBV11-2 and TRBJ2-6, with 7 nucleotides matching TRBD1. CDR1 SGHAT and CDR2 FQNNGV come from the germline V gene. This CDR3 has 17 residues. DNA of the CDR3: TGTGCCAGCAGCTTAATTAAGGGGGCGCTGGGGGCCAGCGTCCTGACTTTC. Encoded protein: CASSLIKGALGASVLTF. Based on the CDR3 plus reference TRBV11-2 and TRBJ2-6, the full variable domain is EAGVAQSPRYKIIEKRQSVAFWCNPISGHATLYWYQQILGQGPKLLIQFQNNGVVDDSQLPKDRFSAERLKGVDSTLKIQPAKLEDSAVYLCASSLIKGALGASVLTFGAGSRLTVL.

The rearrangement uses TRBV28 and TRBJ2-7, with 10 positions matching TRBD1. Germline CDR1 reads MDHEN; CDR2 reads SYDVKM. This CDR3 spans 16 amino acids. J was trimmed by 5 bases and V by 1 base; bases with no gene match: 8. CDR3 loop: CASSLLTGQGSDEQYF. The CDR3 DNA follows: TGTGCCAGCAGTTTATTAACGGGACAGGGGTCGGACGAGCAGTACTTC.

The rearrangement joins TRBV7-9 to TRBJ2-7; 10 nucleotides match TRBD1. CDR3 length: 16 amino acids. The germline V gene encodes CDR1 SEHNR and CDR2 FQNEAQ (reference sequence). The V and J ends lost 6 bases and 0 bases, in that order; junction bases with no gene match: 8. CDR3 DNA: TGTGCCAGCAGTTTCCCGGGACAGGGGACCTCCTACGAGCAGTACTTC. Its translation: CASSFPGQGTSYEQYF.

The rearrangement links TRBV4-2 to TRBJ2-3, with D perhaps matching TRBD2 (5 bases). Trimming took 0 bases from V and 4 from J, leaving 14 bases between them. The germline CDR1 and CDR2 sequences are LGHNA and YNFKEQ. This CDR3 contains 16 residues. CDR3 residues: CASSQDEGFGSDTQYF. CDR3 sequence (DNA): TGTGCCAGCAGCCAAGATGAGGGTTTTGGGTCAGATACGCAGTATTTT.

This clone was seen a handful of times. The V and J genes are TRBV27 and TRBJ2-3, with 7 bases fitting TRBD2. J lost 6 bases, V lost 7 bases, and 1 base had no gene match. This CDR3 region has 11 residues. Looked up from germline, CDR1 is MNHEY and CDR2 is SMNVEV (reference sequence). The chain's CDR3 is CASTSGDTQYF. The CDR3 DNA reads as TGTGCCAGCACTAGCGGTGATACGCAGTATTTT.

The chain joins TRBV2 to TRBJ1-1; a possible D gene is TRBD1 (6 bases). Germline loops: CDR1 SNHLY, CDR2 FYNNEI. Trimming pared 4 bases from V and 0 bases from J, leaving 9 bases between. The length of the CDR3 is 14 residues. This CDR3 reads CASSVQGLNTEAFF. The CDR3 DNA reads TGTGCCAGCAGTGTACAGGGACTGAACACTGAAGCTTTCTTT.

This chain uses TRBV29-1 with TRBJ2-2, with D tentatively TRBD2 (6 bases). This CDR3 comprises 12 residues. CDR1 is SQVTM and CDR2 is ANQGSEA in the germline V gene. Trimming stripped 7 bases from V and 8 bases from J, with 14 bases between. In nucleotides, the CDR3 is TGCAGCGCCAAAGGCGGGGTGGGGGAGCTGTTTTTT. Encoded protein: CSAKGGVGELFF.

The V gene is TRBV18, the J gene TRBJ2-5; the D is unclear. CDR3 size: 13 residues. The V gene lost 6 bases and the J gene lost 5 bases, with 13 bases spanning the gap. Germline assignment: CDR1 KGHSH and CDR2 LQKENI. In nucleotides, the CDR3 is TGTGCCAGCTCGGCGACATCATCGGAGACCCAGTACTTC. This encodes CASSATSSETQYF.

The V and J genes are TRBV5-5 and TRBJ2-7; possible D gene TRBD1, 5 bases. The CDR3 spans 12 residues. The germline V gene encodes CDR1 SGHKS and CDR2 YYEKEE (reference sequence). V was trimmed by 2 bases and J by 4 bases, leaving 7 bases between them. The CDR3 DNA is TGTGCCAGCAGCTTCAGGGATTACGAGCAGTACTTC. Its protein is CASSFRDYEQYF.

The sample holds one count of this clone. The chain employs TRBV6-4 and TRBJ1-2; maybe TRBD1 (5 bases). The CDR3 is 14 residues long. The V gene lost 3 bases and the J gene lost 4 bases, with 12 bases spanning the gap. Germline V lookup: CDR1 MRHNA, CDR2 SNTAGT. CDR3 coding DNA: TGTGCCAGCAGTGAAAGTGGTAGGGGCTATGGCTACACCTTC. Its translation: CASSESGRGYGYTF.

The chain is built from TRBV10-2 and TRBJ2-1; 9 bases map to TRBD1. Trimming removed 3 bases from V and 9 bases from J; junction bases left unmatched: 12. The CDR3 totals 16 residues. Germline-derived CDR1 and CDR2 are WSHSY and SAAADI. The DNA for the CDR3 is TGCGCCAGCAGTGATAGGGGGGACAGGGAGGGACCTGAGCAGTTCTTC. Translating it yields CASSDRGDREGPEQFF.

The V gene is TRBV5-1, the J gene TRBJ2-7; tentatively, D is TRBD2 (6 bases). Germline CDR1 reads SGHRS; CDR2 reads YFSETQ. Trimming removed 3 bases from V and 6 bases from J, with 19 bases in between. The CDR3 sequence is 15 residues long. The DNA of the CDR3 is TGCGCCAGCAGCTATTTTGCGGAGGGTGTACGCGAGCAGTACTTC. Protein: CASSYFAEGVREQYF.

The chain joins TRBV28 to TRBJ2-7; 7 bases align to TRBD2. The V gene's germline CDR1 is MDHEN and CDR2 SYDVKM. The V and J ends lost 8 bases and 3 bases, in that order; junction bases with no gene match: 7. The CDR3 is 13 amino acids. The CDR3 here is CASGEGGGYEQYF. CDR3 DNA sequence: TGTGCCAGCGGGGAGGGAGGTGGCTACGAGCAGTACTTC. Drawing the rest from reference TRBV28 and TRBJ2-7, the complete variable domain is DVKVTQSSRYLVKRTGEKVFLECVQDMDHENMFWYRQDPGLGLRLIYFSYDVKMKEKGDIPEGYSVSREKKERFSLILESASTNQTSMYLCASGEGGGYEQYFGPGTRLTVT.

The chain carries TRBV6-4 and TRBJ2-4; TRBD1 is a possible D gene (6 bases). Deletions cut 7 bases from V and 0 bases from J, with 10 bases between. The CDR3 runs to 14 residues. Germline assignment: CDR1 MRHNA and CDR2 SNTAGT. The CDR3 DNA reads TGTGCCAGCACCGACAGGTTAGCCAAAAACATTCAGTACTTC. This translates into CASTDRLAKNIQYF.

J is TRBJ2-2 and V is TRBV18; no clear D gene. CDR3 size: 17 residues. Trimming pared 2 bases from V and 2 bases from J, leaving 15 bases between. CDR1 is KGHSH, CDR2 LQKENI, per germline. The CDR3 nucleotides are TGTGCCAGCTCACCATCTCTGGCCTCACAAAACACCGGGGAGCTGTTTTTT. As protein: CASSPSLASQNTGELFF.